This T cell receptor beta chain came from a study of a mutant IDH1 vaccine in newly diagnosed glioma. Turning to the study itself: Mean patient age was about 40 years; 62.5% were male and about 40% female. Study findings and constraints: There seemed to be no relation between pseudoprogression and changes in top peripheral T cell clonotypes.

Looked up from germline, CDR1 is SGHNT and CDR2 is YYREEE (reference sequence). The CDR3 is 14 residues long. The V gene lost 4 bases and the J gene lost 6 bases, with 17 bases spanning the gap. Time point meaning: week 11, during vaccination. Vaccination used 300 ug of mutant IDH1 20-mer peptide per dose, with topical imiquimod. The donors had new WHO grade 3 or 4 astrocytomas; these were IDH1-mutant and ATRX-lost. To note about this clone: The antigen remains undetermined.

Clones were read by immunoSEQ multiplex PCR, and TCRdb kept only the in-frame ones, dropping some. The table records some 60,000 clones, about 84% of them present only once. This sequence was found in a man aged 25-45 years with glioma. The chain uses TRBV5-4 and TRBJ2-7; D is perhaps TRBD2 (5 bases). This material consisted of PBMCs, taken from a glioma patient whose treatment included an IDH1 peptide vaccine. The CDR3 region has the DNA TGTGCCAGCAGCCGCGCCCGGGGTTTCGGCGAGCAGTACTTC. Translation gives CASSRARGFGEQYF.